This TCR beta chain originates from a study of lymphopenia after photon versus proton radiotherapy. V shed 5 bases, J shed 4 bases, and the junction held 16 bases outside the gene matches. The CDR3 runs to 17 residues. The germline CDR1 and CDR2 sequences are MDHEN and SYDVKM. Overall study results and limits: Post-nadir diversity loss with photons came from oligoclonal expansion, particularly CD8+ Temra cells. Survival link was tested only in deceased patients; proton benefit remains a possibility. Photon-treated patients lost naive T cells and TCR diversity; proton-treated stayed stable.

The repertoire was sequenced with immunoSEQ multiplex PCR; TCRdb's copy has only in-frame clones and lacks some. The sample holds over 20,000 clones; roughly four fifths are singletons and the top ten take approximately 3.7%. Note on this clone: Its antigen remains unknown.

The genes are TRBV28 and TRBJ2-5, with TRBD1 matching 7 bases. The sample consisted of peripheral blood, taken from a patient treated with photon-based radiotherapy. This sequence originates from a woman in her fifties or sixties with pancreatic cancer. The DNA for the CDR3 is TGTGCCAGCAGTACTACTCGGACAGGTTTAGGTGGAGAGACCCAGTACTTC. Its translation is CASSTTRTGLGGETQYF.